The 17 T cell receptor beta chains given below trace back to one sample, sequenced in a study of identifying expanded T cells in peripheral blood. The method was immunoSEQ multiplex PCR; TCRdb's version includes in-frame clones alone and lacks a portion of them. The sample consists of about 85,000 clones, about 91% of them appearing once. Sequenced material: blood. Receptors were obtained from a person between 18 and 75 years old in good health.

The chain employs TRBV27 and TRBJ1-6; tentatively, D is TRBD1 (5 bases). The CDR3 spans 14 residues. Per the germline V gene, CDR1 is MNHEY and CDR2 is SMNVEV (reference sequence). Trimming removed 5 bases at V and 6 bases at J, with 11 bases between. Here the CDR3 reads CASSTGRSNSPLHF. Written as DNA, the CDR3 is TGTGCCAGCAGTACGGGACGGAGTAATTCACCCCTCCACTTT.

V is TRBV7-2 and J is TRBJ1-1; D is unclear. The CDR3 extends over 15 amino acids. Trimming took 7 bases from V and 0 from J, leaving 15 bases between them. Germline V gives CDR1 SGHTA, CDR2 FQGNSA. As DNA, the CDR3 is TGTGCCAGCACCATAACATCGCTAATGAACACTGAAGCTTTCTTT. Amino acid sequence: CASTITSLMNTEAFF.

The V gene is TRBV28, the J gene TRBJ2-7; 7 nucleotides line up with TRBD2. The junction had 11 bases not matched to a gene; V was cut back by 6 bases and J by 3 bases. There are 15 residues in the CDR3. Germline CDR1 and CDR2: MDHEN and SYDVKM. The CDR3 DNA sequence: TGTGCCAGCAGCGCCCCGGCTAGCGGCAGCTACGAGCAGTACTTC. The encoded protein is CASSAPASGSYEQYF. The whole variable domain, remainder taken from reference TRBV28 and TRBJ2-7, is DVKVTQSSRYLVKRTGEKVFLECVQDMDHENMFWYRQDPGLGLRLIYFSYDVKMKEKGDIPEGYSVSREKKERFSLILESASTNQTSMYLCASSAPASGSYEQYFGPGTRLTVT.

The V gene is TRBV28, the J gene TRBJ2-3; the D is unclear. V was clipped by 5 bases and J by 3 bases, with 9 bases between them. Germline lookup yields CDR1 MDHEN and CDR2 SYDVKM. This CDR3 has 13 amino acids. The CDR3 loop is CASSDSGTDTQYF. CDR3 bases: TGTGCCAGCAGTGACTCAGGAACAGATACGCAGTATTTT. The full variable domain, rest sourced from reference TRBV28 and TRBJ2-3, is DVKVTQSSRYLVKRTGEKVFLECVQDMDHENMFWYRQDPGLGLRLIYFSYDVKMKEKGDIPEGYSVSREKKERFSLILESASTNQTSMYLCASSDSGTDTQYFGPGTRLTVL.

V is TRBV19 and J is TRBJ2-5, with a tentative D call TRBD1 (6 bases). The CDR3 is 14 residues long. V lost 1 base, J lost 5 bases, and 11 bases lay in between. CDR1 LNHDA and CDR2 SQIVND come from the germline V gene (reference sequence). The CDR3 coding sequence is TGTGCCAGTAGTATAGCAGGGGCTGGGGAGACCCAGTACTTC. Its protein is CASSIAGAGETQYF. Combining the CDR3 with reference TRBV19 and TRBJ2-5 gives the whole variable domain DGGITQSPKYLFRKEGQNVTLSCEQNLNHDAMYWYRQDPGQGLRLIYYSQIVNDFQKGDIAEGYSVSREKKESFPLTVTSAQKNPTAFYLCASSIAGAGETQYFGPGTRLLVL.

This clone occurred a few times. The V and J genes are TRBV6-4 and TRBJ1-1; possibly TRBD1 for D (6 bases). This CDR3 spans 13 amino acids. Germline lookup yields CDR1 MRHNA and CDR2 SNTAGT. The V end was cut by 6 bases, the J end by 3 bases, with 11 bases between. The chain's CDR3 is CASSVNRDTEAFF. For the CDR3, the DNA is TGTGCCAGCAGCGTTAACAGGGACACTGAAGCTTTCTTT.

This rearrangement joins TRBV6-5 to TRBJ2-7; 8 bases map to TRBD1. From germline, CDR1 is MNHEY and CDR2 SVGAGI. CDR3 size: 15 residues. Trimming cost V 5 bases and J 0 bases; bases outside gene matches: 6. The CDR3 spells CASSGTGEISYEQYF. CDR3 coding DNA: TGTGCCAGCAGTGGGACAGGCGAAATCTCCTACGAGCAGTACTTC.

V usage is TRBV2 and J usage is TRBJ2-4; no reliable D call. Between the trimmed V and J ends, which lost 5 bases and 6 bases, there was a span of 11 bases. Germline V gene data show CDR1 as SNHLY and CDR2 as FYNNEI. The CDR3 is 13 amino acids. The CDR3 nucleotides read TGTGCCAGCAGTTATGAGAAGGGAAACATTCAGTACTTC. It codes for CASSYEKGNIQYF.

The V call is TRBV4-2, the J call TRBJ1-2; no clear D gene. Germline CDR1 is LGHNA and CDR2 is YNFKEQ. The V end was cut by 0 bases, the J end by 7 bases, with 12 bases between. CDR3 length: 14 amino acids. The DNA for the CDR3 is TGTGCCAGCAGCCAAGATTGGGGATCCGGTGGCTACACCTTC. Translated: CASSQDWGSGGYTF.

The gene calls are TRBV7-3 and TRBJ1-1; D unresolved. V was pared by 5 bases and J by 4 bases, with 11 bases between. The CDR3 loop spans 13 amino acids. Germline V CDR1 and CDR2: SGHTA, FQGTGA. The CDR3 sequence: CASSPRHLTEAFF. The CDR3 nucleotides are TGTGCCAGCAGCCCCCGACACCTCACTGAAGCTTTCTTT.

The genes are TRBV6-5 and TRBJ1-3, with D possibly being TRBD1 (6 bases). V lost 6 bases and J lost 4, with 13 bases in between. The CDR3 has 14 amino acids. Germline V lookup: CDR1 MNHEY, CDR2 SVGAGI. The CDR3 bases are TGTGCCAGCAGGGTCCACAGGGCCGGAAACACCATATATTTT. As protein: CASRVHRAGNTIYF.

The gene calls are TRBV28 and TRBJ2-7, with D hard to call. Deletions cut 11 bases from V and 4 bases from J, with 15 bases between. Germline assignment: CDR1 MDHEN and CDR2 SYDVKM. The CDR3 runs to 12 residues. DNA for the CDR3: TGTGCCTCCCGTAGGAGTGGATACGAGCAGTACTTC. Protein sequence: CASRRSGYEQYF.

The genes are TRBV9 and TRBJ2-1, with D possibly being TRBD2 (6 bases). CDR3 length equals 14 residues. Germline V gene lookup returns CDR1 SGDLS and CDR2 YYNGEE. V was trimmed by 2 bases and J by 5 bases, leaving 11 bases between them. CDR3 DNA sequence: TGTGCCAGCAGCGTTCTAGCGACACACAATGAGCAGTTCTTC. This gives the protein CASSVLATHNEQFF. Full variable domain (missing parts from reference TRBV9 and TRBJ2-1): DSGVTQTPKHLITATGQRVTLRCSPRSGDLSVYWYQQSLDQGLQFLIQYYNGEERAKGNILERFSAQQFPDLHSELNLSSLELGDSALYFCASSVLATHNEQFFGPGTRLTVL.

The chain couples TRBV28 to TRBJ1-2; TRBD1 matches 10 bases. The CDR3 runs 13 residues. Per germline, CDR1 MDHEN and CDR2 SYDVKM. J gave up 7 bases and V 2 bases, and 1 base lay outside the gene matches. CDR3 DNA: TGTGCCAGCAGTTTAAGGACAGGGGGTGGCTACACCTTC. This sequence encodes CASSLRTGGGYTF.

This clone showed up just once. The chain employs TRBV5-1 and TRBJ2-1; 11 nucleotides agree with TRBD2. CDR1 and CDR2 from the germline V gene are SGHRS and YFSETQ. V dropped 4 bases and J dropped 8; count of bases not matched to a gene: 5. The CDR3 length is 14 residues. The CDR3 DNA reads as TGCGCCAGCAGCCCACTAGCGGGGGCTTATGAGCAGTTCTTC. It translates to CASSPLAGAYEQFF. The entire variable domain, with the rest obtained from reference TRBV5-1 and TRBJ2-1, is as follows: KAGVTQTPRYLIKTRGQQVTLSCSPISGHRSVSWYQQTPGQGLQFLFEYFSETQRNKGNFPGRFSGRQFSNSRSEMNVSTLELGDSALYLCASSPLAGAYEQFFGPGTRLTVL.

The J gene is TRBJ1-2, the V gene TRBV5-5; unclear D gene. This CDR3 region has 15 residues. V was clipped by 0 bases and J by 8 bases, with 17 bases between them. CDR1 and CDR2 from the germline V gene are SGHKS and YYEKEE (reference sequence). The CDR3 nucleotides read TGTGCCAGCAGCTTGGGCGGGGAAGGAAGTAGGGGCTACACCTTC. Protein sequence: CASSLGGEGSRGYTF.

The rearrangement links TRBV30 to TRBJ1-2, with 10 bases aligning to TRBD1. The CDR3 has 12 amino acids. J was trimmed by 7 bases and V by 2 bases; bases with no gene match: 1. Germline assignment: CDR1 GTSNPN and CDR2 SVGIG (reference sequence). CDR3 region: CAWSRDRGGYTF. The CDR3 region has the DNA TGTGCCTGGAGTAGGGACAGGGGTGGCTACACCTTC.